The 9 T cell receptor beta chains given below trace back to one sample, sequenced in a study of cytotoxic CD8 clonotypes in ibrutinib-treated CLL. Assay: immunoSEQ multiplex PCR; the TCRdb copy retains only in-frame clones and omits some. This sample carries some 130,000 clones, approximately 85% of them seen once, and the ten largest clones take under 2.5%. Sequencing used PBMCs, obtained after 24 months of ibrutinib treatment. The receptors originated from a human donor with chronic lymphocytic leukemia.

The V call is TRBV30, the J call TRBJ1-4; possibly TRBD1 for D (5 bases). The germline V gene has CDR1 GTSNPN and CDR2 SVGIG (reference sequence). This CDR3 contains 14 residues. V was shortened by 4 bases and J by 4 bases, with 13 bases between the two germline ends. The CDR3, as DNA: TGTGCCTGGATGCAGGGACTCCGTAATGAAAAACTGTTTTTT. Its protein product is CAWMQGLRNEKLFF.

V is TRBV11-2 and J is TRBJ2-7, with D perhaps matching TRBD2 (5 bases). This CDR3 has 14 residues. Germline V gene data show CDR1 as SGHAT and CDR2 as FQNNGV. Trimming removed 4 bases at V and 2 bases at J, with 12 bases between. CDR3 bases: TGTGCCAGCAGCTCCTTGACTACCCCCTACGAGCAGTACTTC. Encoded protein: CASSSLTTPYEQYF.

This clone was counted once. The same CDR3 arises from other DNA sequences in this sample as well. V is TRBV11-3 and J is TRBJ2-1, with D hard to call. Germline V gene data show CDR1 as SGHNT and CDR2 as YENEEA. V was trimmed by 3 bases and J by 3 bases, leaving 6 bases between them. The CDR3 runs to 13 residues. CDR3 loop: CASSFGDYNEQFF. The CDR3 nucleotides read TGTGCCAGCAGCTTCGGCGACTACAATGAGCAGTTCTTC.

This clone was observed a few times. V usage is TRBV28 and J usage is TRBJ1-4; no definite D call. The V end lost 7 bases, the J end lost 3 bases, and 12 bases lay between the germline ends. From germline, CDR1 is MDHEN and CDR2 SYDVKM. The CDR3 contains 14 residues. This CDR3 is CASNRAGSNEKLFF. The CDR3 nucleotides are TGTGCCAGCAATAGGGCCGGCTCTAATGAAAAACTGTTTTTT. Drawing the rest from reference TRBV28 and TRBJ1-4, the complete variable domain is DVKVTQSSRYLVKRTGEKVFLECVQDMDHENMFWYRQDPGLGLRLIYFSYDVKMKEKGDIPEGYSVSREKKERFSLILESASTNQTSMYLCASNRAGSNEKLFFGSGTQLSVL.

This clone was seen only once. The chain employs TRBV21-1 and TRBJ2-5; whether TRBD1, the table's D call, matches the DNA was not checked. TRBV21-1 is a listed pseudogene. CDR3 size: 15 residues. CDR3 sequence: CASSTHSGVAETQYF. The CDR3 DNA is TGTGCCAGCAGCACTCACTCAGGGGTGGCGGAGACCCAGTACTTC.

This clone was seen a handful of times. The V gene is TRBV9, the J gene TRBJ2-3, with D possibly matching TRBD1 (6 bases). Trimming pared 5 bases from V and 0 bases from J, leaving 16 bases between. Germline V gene lookup returns CDR1 SGDLS and CDR2 YYNGEE. The CDR3 is 16 amino acids. As DNA, the CDR3 is TGTGCCAGCAGTCGTAGTGGGGGCCTTAGCACAGATACGCAGTATTTT. This sequence encodes CASSRSGGLSTDTQYF.

V and J are TRBV5-1 and TRBJ2-1, with 9 bases fitting TRBD1. CDR3 length equals 15 residues. The V segment lost 2 bases and the J segment 7 bases; nucleotides outside the gene matches: 7. Germline lookup yields CDR1 SGHRS and CDR2 YFSETQ. This chain's CDR3 is CASSLGDREANEQFF. CDR3 DNA sequence: TGCGCCAGCAGCTTAGGGGACAGGGAAGCGAATGAGCAGTTCTTC.

The chain carries TRBV6-5 and TRBJ1-4; D is perhaps TRBD1 (5 bases). This CDR3 has 16 amino acids. Trimming took 4 bases from V and 4 from J, leaving 16 bases between them. Per germline, CDR1 MNHEY and CDR2 SVGAGI. CDR3 DNA: TGTGCCAGCAGTTTCGTCCCGGGACGGAATAATGAAAAACTGTTTTTT. Residues: CASSFVPGRNNEKLFF.

This rearrangement joins TRBV5-1 to TRBJ2-5; 10 bases line up with TRBD1. The germline V gene encodes CDR1 SGHRS and CDR2 YFSETQ. This CDR3 comprises 17 residues. Germline trimming cut 0 bases from V and 5 bases from J; bases unmatched to any gene: 10. The chain's CDR3 is CASSLGGQGPLGETQYF. Written as DNA, the CDR3 is TGCGCCAGCAGCTTGGGGGGACAGGGGCCCCTGGGGGAGACCCAGTACTTC. The whole variable domain, filled in from reference TRBV5-1 and TRBJ2-5, reads KAGVTQTPRYLIKTRGQQVTLSCSPISGHRSVSWYQQTPGQGLQFLFEYFSETQRNKGNFPGRFSGRQFSNSRSEMNVSTLELGDSALYLCASSLGGQGPLGETQYFGPGTRLLVL.